This T cell receptor (beta chain) was obtained from a study of blood T cells in healthy people across ages (dated by TCRdb to 2014 to 2015). With respect to the entire study: In model experiments, template switching captured about one uniquely barcoded TCR beta cDNA molecule for every two T cells. The study measured age-related changes in TCR beta repertoire diversity using deep sequencing normalized with unique cDNA molecular identifiers. The donors were split into four age groups: young (average 16 years), middle-aged (39), aged (around 67) and long-lived (under 90). To avoid experimental bias, donors of different ages were distributed randomly across sequencing lanes. Two additional independent replicas of 1 million unique cDNA reads from the same blood draw were analyzed for two donors (one aged 18 to 30 and one aged 80 or older).

The CDR3 covers 15 residues, taking in both the cysteine and the phenylalanine. The CDR3 DNA has 45 bases and is translated from base 1. CDR1 SGHTA and CDR2 FQGNSA were looked up in the germline V gene. Trimming takes 1 base from V and 3 bases from J, and the germline ends sit 13 bases apart. The library was built by means of 5' RACE. A second PCR of about 7 to 12 cycles was run with a J-beta primer mix and a sample-barcoded 5' primer. Each TCR beta cDNA molecule received a unique molecular identifier from a template-switch 5' adaptor carrying 12 random nucleotides. At least 3 million CDR3-containing paired-end reads were obtained from each sample. All of the RNA was converted into first-strand cDNA using the Mint cDNA synthesis kit, with a TRBC-specific oligonucleotide serving as the primer. All cDNA was treated with uracil-DNA glycosylase and then went through a first 18-cycle PCR with the universal primers M1SS and BC2_uni_R. Regarding the original processing steps: For normalization, 1 million high-quality reads, each with a distinct molecular identifier, were randomly selected from each sample. Instead of being binned into consensus sequences, reads that shared molecular identifiers were thrown out. MiTCR, with a Q25 quality threshold and the strictest error-elimination algorithm, was used for CDR3 identification, clonotype clustering and error correction. A nonparametric unseen species model with Euler transformation was used to estimate lower-bound total TCR beta diversity. TCRdb reprocessing: public reads trimmed at Q25 with fastp, clones called with MiXCR, in-frame beta chains kept. Every CDR3 protein is listed once, alongside the most common genes and DNA of its rows. The V and J calls follow TCRdb's processing rather than the paper's. This sample comprises roughly 1.9 million distinct CDR3 sequences, approximately 40% of them detected only once. The ten largest make up 23% of the sample.

Systemically healthy Caucasian individuals from Russia, 35 to 40 in total and aged about 6 to 90 years, were included as donors. Around 9.7 milliliters of peripheral blood were collected from each donor into EDTA-treated Vacutainer tubes. PBMCs were isolated by Ficoll-Paque density-gradient centrifugation, with at least 7 million obtained per sample. Trizol reagent was used to extract total RNA from the PBMCs, yielding at least 6 micrograms per sample. Naive CD45RAhigh/CD27high T cell percentages were measured by flow cytometry on a PBMC aliquot from every donor. Study-level results and caveats: Bulk unsorted PBMC profiling prevented conclusive comparison of naive and antigen-experienced compartments. As age increased, observed TCR beta diversity per million T cells dropped in a roughly linear way, and a significant reduction was already evident by age 40. The percentage of naive T cells measured by flow cytometry correlated strongly with observed TCR beta diversity. Estimates of total diversity based on one million sequenced T cells were considered lower bounds and underestimates. The long-lived group showed more naive CD4+ T cells, fewer expanded clones and increased TCR diversity than the aged group, suggesting age selection. Donor CMV infection status was unknown, potentially confounding age-related changes in expanded clonotypes.

Comments on this clonotype: Its antigen remains undetermined. No base qualities exist here, and no much larger clone lies one base off it.

The sequence links TRBV7-2 to TRBJ2-7, with the D gene not confidently named. Sequenced material: blood. The receptor was isolated from a human donor in good health. CDR3 reads: CASSLDSRPDYEQYF. In nucleotide form, the sequence is TGTGCCAGCAGCTTAGATTCCAGGCCGGACTACGAGCAGTACTTC.